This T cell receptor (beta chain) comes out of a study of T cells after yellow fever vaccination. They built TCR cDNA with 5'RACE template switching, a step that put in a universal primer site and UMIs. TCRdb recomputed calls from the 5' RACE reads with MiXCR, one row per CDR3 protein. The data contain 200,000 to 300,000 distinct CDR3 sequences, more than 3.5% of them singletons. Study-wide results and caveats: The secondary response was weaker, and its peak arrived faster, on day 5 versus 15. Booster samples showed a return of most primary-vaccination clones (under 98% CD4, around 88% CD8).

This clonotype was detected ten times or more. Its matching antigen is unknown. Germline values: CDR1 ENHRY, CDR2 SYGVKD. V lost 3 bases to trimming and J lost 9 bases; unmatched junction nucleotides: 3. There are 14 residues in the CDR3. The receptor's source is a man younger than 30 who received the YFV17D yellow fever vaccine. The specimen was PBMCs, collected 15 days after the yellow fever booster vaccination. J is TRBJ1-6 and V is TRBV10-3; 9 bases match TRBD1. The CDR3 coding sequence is TGTGCCATCAGTGAACAGGGGGCGCTTTCACCCCTCCACTTT. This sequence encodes CAISEQGALSPLHF.